This T cell receptor beta chain was captured by sequencing in a study of OX40 agonist ivuxolimab in advanced cancers. Regarding the study in general: Ivuxolimab, which targeted the costimulatory receptor OX40 (CD134), was an agonistic, fully human IgG2 monoclonal antibody. Of the roughly 50 dose-escalation patients, hepatocellular carcinoma was present in about 19, melanoma in roughly 15, renal cell carcinoma in 9 and head and neck cancer in 9. Three dose-escalation patients achieved partial responses, one with hepatocellular carcinoma and two with cutaneous melanoma. Intravenous ivuxolimab was administered to patients every 2 weeks at six dose levels: 0.01, 0.1, 0.3, 1.5, 3 and 10 mg/kg. Patients were allowed to have had prior anti-PD-1, anti-PD-L1 or anti-CTLA-4 therapy, and about 40% of the dose-escalation patients had been treated with checkpoint inhibitors. Peripheral TCRbeta sequencing was intended to test whether TCR sequence diversity was altered and clonal T-cell expansion was caused by ivuxolimab. A male proportion of roughly 80% and a mean age of roughly 55 years, ranging from roughly 23 to 90, were recorded for the dose-escalation cohort. The monotherapy dose-escalation portion (N of about 57 patients) of the phase I ivuxolimab trial is reported in the paper. What the research found in general, with its limitations: In partial responders in the 0.1-3.0 mg/kg groups, normalized peripheral clonal expansion was found to be among the lowest, especially among CD8+ T cells. On average, CD8+ T cells showed more expanded clones than CD4+ T cells after ivuxolimab. Antigen specificity was not determined for the clonally expanded peripheral T cells. Low levels of normalized T-cell clonal expansion were also seen in some patients who did not respond. At doses from 0.1 to 3.0 mg/kg, clonal expansion was seen in both CD4+ and CD8+ blood T cells between baseline and week 6.

Patients with autoimmune disease history or receiving systemic immunosuppression were excluded from the trial. Peripheral blood for TCR sequencing was drawn from every dose cohort at baseline, at cycle 4 day 1 and at cycle 7 day 1. Samples came from an open-label, multicenter, first-in-human phase I dose-escalation trial of ivuxolimab. The trial enrolled adults with locally advanced or metastatic head and neck squamous cell, hepatocellular, melanoma or renal cell carcinoma. Before TCR sequencing, CD4+ and CD8+ T cells were separately sorted from peripheral blood. Points on this clone: There is no known antigen for this receptor. It has no much larger one-base neighbor in the sample; base qualities were not kept.

CDR1 and CDR2, looked up from the germline V gene (reference sequence), are MNHEY and SMNVEV. From V the trimming removes 5 bases and from J it removes 0 bases, while the gene matches leave 8 bases of the junction unaccounted for. The CDR3, from cysteine to phenylalanine, totals 18 residues. Only CDR3 DNA is held: 54 bases, read in frame from base 1. For sequencing of the TCRbeta CDR3 region, genomic DNA was extracted from the sorted cells. TCRbeta CDR3 regions were sequenced using the immunoSEQ Assay. TCRdb took over this immuneACCESS table, retaining in-frame rearrangements with V and J assigned. Such tables are incomplete; in checked studies, under half of the missing clones stem from an unresolved V gene, and the remainder is unexplained. Counted in this sample were under 15,000 clones; 75% to 90% of them appeared once. The top ten constitute roughly 47% of the sample.

The material sequenced was CD4+ or CD8+ T cells sorted from blood, taken in a trial of the OX40 agonist ivuxolimab. The rearrangement joined TRBV27 to TRBJ2-2; 11 central nucleotides agree with TRBD2. The clonotype comes from an adult with an advanced solid tumor such as melanoma, head and neck, liver or kidney cancer. The DNA sequence follows: TGTGCCAGCAGTCCTAGACTAGCGGGGACCGCGAACACCGGGGAGCTGTTTTTT. Translated, it reads CASSPRLAGTANTGELFF.